This T cell receptor beta chain was identified during a study of cytotoxic CD8 clonotypes in ibrutinib-treated CLL. Trimming removed 4 bases from V and 9 bases from J; junction bases left unmatched: 12. Germline assignment: CDR1 WSHSY and CDR2 SAAADI. The CDR3 sequence is 14 residues long. The method was immunoSEQ multiplex PCR; TCRdb's version includes in-frame clones alone and lacks a portion of them. The sample shows around 200,000 clones, 70% to 75% of them seen only once. The sample holds a few counts of this clone. This sample comprised PBMCs, obtained after 12 months of ibrutinib treatment. This TCR derives from a human donor with chronic lymphocytic leukemia. The chain has TRBV10-2 and TRBJ2-7; 7 bases are a match to TRBD1. In DNA, the CDR3 is TGCGCCAGCAGTGCAGGGGGACCCCCCGAGGCGCAGTACTTC. Translating gives CASSAGGPPEAQYF.